The rows below give T cell receptor beta chains drawn from one sample of a study of OX40 agonist ivuxolimab in advanced cancers. Sequencing used immunoSEQ multiplex PCR; TCRdb keeps in-frame clones, though not all of them. The profile shows more than 65,000 clones, approximately 91% of them singletons. Source: CD4+ or CD8+ T cells sorted from blood, taken in a trial of the OX40 agonist ivuxolimab. The receptors originated from an adult with an advanced solid tumor such as melanoma, head and neck, liver or kidney cancer. Each CDR3 is given with its conserved first and last residue. D genes are given only for firm matches. For some rows the clone size is stated as once, few or many, or as a class when expanded; others skip it.

D gene: NA; CDR3 length: 15; clone size: NA; J gene: TRBJ2-7; V gene: TRBV11-3; CDR3 protein: CASSLGSGRSYEQYF; CDR3 DNA: TGTGCCAGCAGCTTGGGGTCGGGACGGAGCTACGAGCAGTACTTC
D gene: NA; CDR3 length: 17; clone size: NA; J gene: TRBJ2-7; V gene: TRBV4-2; CDR3 protein: CASSQDDGGPPTYEQYF; CDR3 DNA: TGTGCCAGCAGCCAGGACGACGGGGGGCCGCCGACCTACGAGCAGTACTTC
D gene: NA; CDR3 length: 15; clone size: NA; J gene: TRBJ2-3; V gene: TRBV7-9; CDR3 protein: CASSLVLGKTDTQYF; CDR3 DNA: TGTGCCAGCAGCTTAGTTCTCGGGAAGACAGATACGCAGTATTTT
D gene: TRBD2; CDR3 length: 19; clone size: NA; J gene: TRBJ2-3; V gene: TRBV4-1; CDR3 protein: CASSQGPWTSGTRTDTQYF; CDR3 DNA: TGCGCCAGCAGCCAGGGTCCTTGGACTAGCGGGACACGCACAGATACGCAGTATTTT
D gene: NA; CDR3 length: 12; clone size: NA; J gene: TRBJ1-1; V gene: TRBV19; CDR3 protein: CASSIQGISAFF; CDR3 DNA: TGTGCCAGTAGTATTCAGGGGATATCCGCTTTCTTT
D gene: TRBD2; CDR3 length: 15; clone size: NA; J gene: TRBJ2-1; V gene: TRBV2; CDR3 protein: CASSLTSASSSEQFF; CDR3 DNA: TGTGCCAGCAGTCTAACTAGCGCGAGCAGCAGTGAGCAGTTCTTC
D gene: TRBD1; CDR3 length: 19; clone size: NA; J gene: TRBJ1-5; V gene: TRBV23-1; CDR3 protein: CASSQLGRWDRGLRQPQHF; CDR3 DNA: TGCGCCAGCAGTCAATTGGGAAGGTGGGACAGGGGCCTCCGACAGCCCCAGCATTTT
D gene: NA; CDR3 length: 12; clone size: once; J gene: TRBJ1-1; V gene: TRBV19; CDR3 protein: CASSKVNTEAFF; CDR3 DNA: TGTGCCAGTAGTAAGGTGAACACTGAAGCTTTCTTT
D gene: NA; CDR3 length: 11; clone size: NA; J gene: TRBJ2-3; V gene: TRBV29-1; CDR3 protein: CSVRGADTQYF; CDR3 DNA: TGCAGCGTGAGAGGGGCAGATACGCAGTATTTT
D gene: NA; CDR3 length: 13; clone size: NA; J gene: TRBJ1-2; V gene: TRBV2; CDR3 protein: CASSETGRYGYTF; CDR3 DNA: TGTGCCAGCAGTGAAACAGGGCGCTATGGCTACACCTTC
D gene: NA; CDR3 length: 14; clone size: NA; J gene: TRBJ2-3; V gene: TRBV14; CDR3 protein: CASSQIPPTDTQYF; CDR3 DNA: TGTGCCAGCAGCCAGATCCCCCCCACAGATACGCAGTATTTT
D gene: TRBD1; CDR3 length: 14; clone size: NA; J gene: TRBJ1-5; V gene: TRBV5-8; CDR3 protein: CASSLDRGFQPQHF; CDR3 DNA: TGTGCCAGCAGCTTGGACAGGGGGTTTCAGCCCCAGCATTTT
D gene: TRBD2; CDR3 length: 15; clone size: NA; J gene: TRBJ2-3; V gene: TRBV5-6; CDR3 protein: CASIKLGAGSDTQYF; CDR3 DNA: TGTGCCAGCATCAAATTAGGAGCGGGGTCGGATACGCAGTATTTT
D gene: NA; CDR3 length: 16; clone size: NA; J gene: TRBJ2-3; V gene: TRBV5-1; CDR3 protein: CASSFHGRDGTDTQYF; CDR3 DNA: TGCGCCAGCAGCTTTCATGGACGGGATGGCACAGATACGCAGTATTTT
D gene: NA; CDR3 length: 11; clone size: NA; J gene: TRBJ2-1; V gene: TRBV23-1; CDR3 protein: CASRRCYSQFF; CDR3 DNA: TGCGCCAGCAGACGCTGCTATTCCCAGTTCTTC
D gene: NA; CDR3 length: 17; clone size: once; J gene: TRBJ2-1; V gene: TRBV5-4; CDR3 protein: CASSLHTLARTYNEQFF; CDR3 DNA: TGTGCCAGCAGCTTGCATACCCTAGCGAGGACCTACAATGAGCAGTTCTTC
D gene: NA; CDR3 length: 14; clone size: few; J gene: TRBJ1-5; V gene: TRBV19; CDR3 protein: CASSIEGDRQPQHF; CDR3 DNA: TGTGCCAGTAGTATAGAGGGGGACCGTCAGCCCCAGCATTTT
D gene: NA; CDR3 length: 16; clone size: NA; J gene: TRBJ2-7; V gene: TRBV14; CDR3 protein: CASSQESLTGEYEQYF; CDR3 DNA: TGTGCCAGCAGCCAAGAGTCGCTAACAGGAGAGTACGAGCAGTACTTC
D gene: NA; CDR3 length: 13; clone size: NA; J gene: TRBJ2-7; V gene: TRBV5-5; CDR3 protein: CASGRDSYYEQYF; CDR3 DNA: TGTGCCAGCGGCAGGGATTCATACTACGAGCAGTACTTC
D gene: NA; CDR3 length: 11; clone size: NA; J gene: TRBJ2-7; V gene: TRBV2; CDR3 protein: CASREGTEQYF; CDR3 DNA: TGTGCCAGCAGGGAAGGGACCGAGCAGTACTTC
D gene: NA; CDR3 length: 15; clone size: NA; J gene: TRBJ2-3; V gene: TRBV27; CDR3 protein: CASSLRGLSTDTQYF; CDR3 DNA: TGTGCCAGCAGTTTAAGAGGCCTGAGCACAGATACGCAGTATTTT
D gene: NA; CDR3 length: 15; clone size: once; J gene: TRBJ1-5; V gene: TRBV19; CDR3 protein: CASSIIQGKNQPQHF; CDR3 DNA: TGTGCCAGTAGTATAATACAGGGTAAAAATCAGCCCCAGCATTTT
D gene: TRBD1; CDR3 length: 13; clone size: once; J gene: TRBJ1-1; V gene: TRBV29-1; CDR3 protein: CSARTGGNTEAFF; CDR3 DNA: TGCAGCGCCAGGACAGGCGGGAACACTGAAGCTTTCTTT
D gene: TRBD1; CDR3 length: 16; clone size: NA; J gene: TRBJ2-7; V gene: TRBV28; CDR3 protein: CASSLVGGTGGYEQYF; CDR3 DNA: TGTGCCAGCAGTTTAGTAGGAGGGACAGGGGGCTACGAGCAGTACTTC